A single sample is the source of the 19 T cell receptor beta chains below, sequenced in a study of CD8 T cells in ankylosing spondylitis. TCRdb independently ran MiXCR on the 5' RACE reads; one entry per CDR3 protein. The sample contains 35,000 to 40,000 distinct CDR3 sequences, more than 15% of which appear only once. The specimen was blood. Receptors were obtained from a male donor with ankylosing spondylitis or in good health (not recorded which).

This chain links TRBV5-1 with TRBJ1-1, with 7 bases identical to TRBD1. This CDR3 is built from 15 residues. Per the germline V gene, CDR1 is SGHRS and CDR2 is YFSETQ. V was pared by 0 bases and J by 2 bases, with 4 bases of the junction left unmatched. The CDR3 nucleotides are TGCGCCAGCAGCTTGGGGACAGGCGGTAACACTGAAGCTTTCTTT. This sequence encodes CASSLGTGGNTEAFF.

The CDR3, as DNA: TGCAGCGTTGAACTGAGGCAGGGGGATACCCAGTACTTC. Translated, it gives CSVELRQGDTQYF. The V gene is TRBV29-1, the J gene TRBJ2-5; TRBD1 matches at 7 bases. Germline V gene data show CDR1 as SQVTM and CDR2 as ANQGSEA. V lost 2 bases, J lost 8 bases, and 8 bases stayed unmatched. CDR3 size: 13 residues.

This chain connects TRBV24-1 to TRBJ2-4; D is ambiguous. The CDR3 contains 13 residues. Germline values: CDR1 KGHDR, CDR2 SFDVKD. V lost 5 bases and J lost 8, with 12 bases in between. CDR3 nucleotide sequence: TGTGCCACCAGTGGTTCGGCGAGCGACATTCAGTACTTC. This gives the protein CATSGSASDIQYF.

The V call is TRBV12-3 or TRBV12-4, the J call TRBJ1-1, with D uncertain. V shed 6 bases and J shed 2 bases, with 13 bases lying between them. This CDR3 has 14 amino acids. The CDR3 protein is CASSWRDGNTEAFF. The CDR3 DNA reads TGTGCCAGCAGCTGGAGGGATGGTAACACTGAAGCTTTCTTT.

V gene TRBV30 combines with J gene TRBJ1-6; D is ambiguous. Trimming shortened V by 3 bases and J by 14 bases, and 11 bases separated the two germline ends. CDR1 and CDR2 (germline): GTSNPN, SVGIG (reference sequence). The CDR3 is 11 amino acids. The CDR3 region has the DNA TGTGCCTGGAGGATGGGAACTGCCCTCCACTTT. It encodes CAWRMGTALHF.

This clonotype was counted a few times. The chain combines TRBV20-1 with TRBJ2-3, with 10 nucleotides matching TRBD2. The CDR3 spans 16 residues. V was clipped by 6 bases and J by 2 bases; unmatched bases: 11. CDR1 is DFQATT and CDR2 is SNEGSKA in the germline V gene (reference sequence). CDR3 sequence (DNA): TGCAGTGCCACTCTAATAGCGGGAGGAGTCACAGATACGCAGTATTTT. It specifies CSATLIAGGVTDTQYF.

This clonotype came up many times. The rearrangement links TRBV28 to TRBJ2-2; TRBD2 agrees at 11 bases. This CDR3 spans 20 amino acids. The germline CDR1 and CDR2 sequences are MDHEN and SYDVKM. J gave up 4 bases and V 6 bases, and 19 bases lay outside the gene matches. This chain's CDR3 is CASSTYYKTPGLAATGELFF. DNA for the CDR3: TGTGCCAGCAGCACCTACTATAAAACACCGGGACTAGCGGCCACCGGGGAGCTGTTTTTT.

This clonotype was counted only a few times. The chain has TRBV6-5 and TRBJ2-5; D not resolved. Germline CDR1 and CDR2: MNHEY and SVGAGI. The CDR3 is made up of 14 amino acids. Trimming took off 5 bases at V and 0 bases at J, with 10 bases between the two ends. The CDR3 DNA reads TGTGCCAGCAGTACCCCAGGCAACCAAGAGACCCAGTACTTC. Encoded protein: CASSTPGNQETQYF.

The chain is built from TRBV12-3 or TRBV12-4 and TRBJ2-3; D is undetermined. Between the trimmed V and J ends, which lost 5 bases and 6 bases, there was a span of 9 bases. CDR3 length: 12 amino acids. The CDR3 sequence is CASSPYKDTQYF. The CDR3 region has the DNA TGTGCCAGCAGTCCTTATAAGGATACGCAGTATTTT.

This chain joins TRBV27 and TRBJ2-7, with 8 positions matching TRBD2. The ends lost 3 bases at V and 6 bases at J; junction bases unmatched: 13. The CDR3 sequence is 16 residues long. Germline CDR1 MNHEY, CDR2 SMNVEV (reference sequence). CDR3 DNA sequence: TGTGCCAGCAGTTTCGTAGCGGGATTGTCCGCGGGCGAGCAGTACTTC. Translating gives CASSFVAGLSAGEQYF.

The rearrangement links TRBV7-2 to TRBJ2-1; TRBD1 matches at 7 bases. Trimming at V came to 4 bases and at J to 8 bases, leaving 5 bases not matched to a gene. The CDR3 consists of 13 residues. Germline values: CDR1 SGHTA, CDR2 FQGNSA. This CDR3 reads CASSSTGLDEQFF. For the CDR3, the DNA is TGTGCCAGCAGCTCGACAGGGCTCGATGAGCAGTTCTTC.

This sequence joins TRBV4-3 and TRBJ2-1; the D is unclear. This CDR3 region has 13 residues. V lost 1 base and J lost 9, with 10 bases in between. Germline V gives CDR1 LGHNA, CDR2 YSLEER. The CDR3 nucleotides are TGCGCCAGCAGCCAAGGTGGGCTAGGTGAGCAGTTCTTC. Its translation is CASSQGGLGEQFF.

This clonotype occurred a few times. V usage is TRBV12-3 or TRBV12-4 and J usage is TRBJ2-3, with 9 bases fitting TRBD2. V dropped 5 bases and J dropped 2; count of bases not matched to a gene: 5. The CDR3 sequence is 15 residues long. The CDR3 region has the DNA TGTGCCAGCAGTCTACTAGCGGGTACCACAGATACGCAGTATTTT. It is translated as CASSLLAGTTDTQYF.

The chain uses TRBV12-3 or TRBV12-4 and TRBJ1-6; no clear D gene. The CDR3 extends over 12 amino acids. Trimming removed 8 bases at V and 10 bases at J, with 12 bases between. The CDR3 loop reads CASSSTLSPLHF. In DNA form, the CDR3 reads TGTGCCAGCTCCTCAACCCTCTCACCCCTCCACTTT.

The chain couples TRBV12-3 or TRBV12-4 to TRBJ2-2, with 9 bases matching TRBD1. The CDR3 runs 15 residues. Trimming cost V 6 bases and J 5 bases; bases outside gene matches: 7. CDR3 in amino acids: CASSLRQGGTGELFF. As DNA, the CDR3 is TGTGCCAGCAGCCTTCGACAGGGGGGAACCGGGGAGCTGTTTTTT.

The chain employs TRBV24-1 and TRBJ2-3; D perhaps matches TRBD2 (6 bases). The germline V gene has CDR1 KGHDR and CDR2 SFDVKD. The CDR3 has 16 amino acids. The ends were cut back, 4 bases at V and 2 bases at J, with 15 bases in the middle. In DNA, the CDR3 is TGTGCCACCAGTGACCCTCGGGCGGGGTTCACAGATACGCAGTATTTT. Amino acids: CATSDPRAGFTDTQYF.

Only a few counts were recorded for this clonotype. The genes are TRBV24-1 and TRBJ2-3, with TRBD2 identical over 12 bases. With V trimmed by 4 bases and J by 4 bases, 5 bases remained unmatched. This CDR3 has 16 residues. CDR1 is KGHDR, CDR2 SFDVKD, per germline. CDR3 loop: CATSDGLAGLSDTQYF. CDR3 sequence (DNA): TGTGCCACCAGTGACGGACTAGCGGGATTGTCAGATACGCAGTATTTT.

The rearrangement uses TRBV5-1 and TRBJ2-2, with 7 bases identical to TRBD1. From germline, CDR1 is SGHRS and CDR2 YFSETQ. The CDR3 contains 14 residues. With 4 bases clipped from V and 6 bases from J, the junction kept 6 bases outside the gene matches. CDR3 DNA sequence: TGCGCCAGCAGCCCCTGGGACAGCTCCGGGGAGCTGTTTTTT. Protein: CASSPWDSSGELFF. Variable domain in full (rest from reference TRBV5-1 and TRBJ2-2): KAGVTQTPRYLIKTRGQQVTLSCSPISGHRSVSWYQQTPGQGLQFLFEYFSETQRNKGNFPGRFSGRQFSNSRSEMNVSTLELGDSALYLCASSPWDSSGELFFGEGSRLTVL.

This clonotype appeared a few times. This chain uses TRBV21-1 with TRBJ2-7; the DNA was not used to check the table's D call, TRBD1. TRBV21-1 is reported as a pseudogene. This CDR3 spans 14 amino acids. The CDR3 region is CASTKVSGSYEQYF. The CDR3 DNA reads TGTGCCAGCACCAAAGTGTCAGGGAGCTACGAGCAGTACTTC.